The T cell receptor (beta chain) under discussion was sequenced for a study of circulating CD8 cells and anti-PD-1 response in melanoma. Live CD3+CD8+TCRalphabeta+ cells were sorted into four subsets by PD-1 and/or TIGIT. Using approximately 15 ng of total RNA, TCR libraries were made with the QIAseq Immune Repertoire TCR panel. TCRdb analysed the reads with MiXCR anew, one entry per CDR3 protein. The profile shows roughly 510 distinct CDR3 sequences, around 10% of them singletons. The CDR3 is 13 amino acids. V lost 12 bases to trimming and J lost 4 bases, with 15 bases between them. Per germline, CDR1 KGHDR and CDR2 SFDVKD. This clonotype was recorded once. Its antigen is unidentified. With a much larger clone just one base away, this may be a read error. Findings of the study overall: Experiments were generally run without replicates. DNEG was most diverse; TIGIT repertoires were least diverse.

The rearrangement links TRBV24-1 to TRBJ2-1, with D perhaps TRBD1 (7 bases). This sequence was found in a human donor with melanoma. Material: CD8+ T cells from PBMCs, obtained at baseline or after one month of anti-PD-1 therapy (not recorded which). As DNA, the CDR3 is TGTGCCGTCCAGGGGGGACCTTACAATGAGCAGTTCTTC. It specifies CAVQGGPYNEQFF.